This T cell receptor (beta chain) appears in the sequencing data of a study of cytomegalovirus exposure and HLA in healthy donors. The germline CDR1 and CDR2 sequences are SGHRS and YFSETQ. V gave up 4 bases and J gave up 5 bases; unmatched junction bases: 8. CDR3 length equals 15 residues. The data were produced by immunoSEQ multiplex PCR, yet TCRdb's version contains in-frame clones alone and is incomplete. Of fewer than 350,000 clones listed, 70% to 90% were seen once; the top ten hold over 0.85%. The donors were part of the validation cohort of 100 to 150 subjects. That cohort was separate from the first cohort, which comprised under 750 subjects. Study conclusions and caveats: There were over 150 TCR beta chains listed as cytomegalovirus-associated. Cytomegalovirus status was reportedly diagnosed by the classifier with high sensitivity and specificity.

Concerning this clone itself: As yet, its antigen is unknown.

This clonotype was obtained from a woman aged 18-29 years in good health and CMV-seronegative. V is TRBV5-1 and J is TRBJ2-2, with 7 nucleotides matching TRBD1. The sample comprised PBMCs. The CDR3 spells CASSPETGWTGELFF. CDR3 bases: TGCGCCAGCAGCCCCGAGACAGGGTGGACCGGGGAGCTGTTTTTT.